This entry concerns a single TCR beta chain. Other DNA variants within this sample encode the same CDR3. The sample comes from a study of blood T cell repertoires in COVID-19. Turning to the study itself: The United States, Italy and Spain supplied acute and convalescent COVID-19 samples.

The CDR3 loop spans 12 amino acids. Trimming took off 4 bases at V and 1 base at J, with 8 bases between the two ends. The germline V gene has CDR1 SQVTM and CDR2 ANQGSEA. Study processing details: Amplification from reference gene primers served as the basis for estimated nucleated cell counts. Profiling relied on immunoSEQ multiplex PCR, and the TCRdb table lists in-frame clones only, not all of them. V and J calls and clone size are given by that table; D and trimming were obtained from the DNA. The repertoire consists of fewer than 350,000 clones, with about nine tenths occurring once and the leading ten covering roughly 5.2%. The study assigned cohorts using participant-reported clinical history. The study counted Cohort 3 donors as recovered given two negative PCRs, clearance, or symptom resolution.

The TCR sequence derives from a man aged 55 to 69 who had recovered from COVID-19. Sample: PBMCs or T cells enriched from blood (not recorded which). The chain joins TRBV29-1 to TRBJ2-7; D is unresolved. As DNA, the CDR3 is TGCAGCGTTGTTCAGGCTTCCTACGAGCAGTACTTC. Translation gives CSVVQASYEQYF.